These 9 T cell receptor beta chains came from one sample sequenced in a study of T cell repertoires in cytomegalovirus infection. What these receptors recognize is not known. TCRdb ran MiXCR on the reads and lists one entry per CDR3 protein. The profile shows around 900,000 distinct CDR3 sequences, 31% of them singletons. Material: cultured CD8+ T cells from PBMCs, obtained from culture after CMV antigen stimulation. The receptor source for this set is a human donor in good health (CMV status not recorded). Some clones in this sample may be carry-over from other donors' samples.

As regards this clonotype: A junction boundary mismatches the germline segment, possibly from a read error. The chain carries TRBV11-2 and TRBJ2-1; 7 bases map to TRBD1. CDR1 and CDR2 from the germline V gene are SGHAT and FQNNGV. The length of the CDR3 is 14 residues. The CDR3 spells CANSLGTAYNEQFF. The CDR3 bases are TGTGCCAACAGCTTGGGGACAGCGTACAATGAGCAGTTCTTC.

This clonotype was seen only a few times. V gene TRBV27 combines with J gene TRBJ2-7; 7 positions agree with TRBD2. The junction had 8 bases not matched to a gene; V was cut back by 3 bases and J by 6 bases. CDR1 is MNHEY, CDR2 SMNVEV, per germline (reference sequence). The CDR3 has 14 residues. The CDR3 loop reads CASSLISGLGEQYV. DNA of the CDR3: TGTGCCAGCAGTTTGATTAGCGGGTTAGGCGAGCAGTACGTC.

This sequence joins TRBV7-9 and TRBJ2-7; D may be TRBD1 (6 bases). CDR1 SEHNR and CDR2 FQNEAQ come from the germline V gene (reference sequence). The V gene lost 2 bases and the J gene lost 4 bases, with 15 bases spanning the gap. There are 15 residues in the CDR3. The CDR3 sequence is CASSLPGARAYEQYF. In DNA form, the CDR3 reads TGTGCCAGCAGCTTACCAGGGGCGCGGGCATACGAGCAGTACTTC.

The V call is TRBV6-6, the J call TRBJ1-6; 11 bases are shared with TRBD1. The trim removed 5 bases at V and 5 bases at J, leaving 2 bases unmatched. The germline V gene has CDR1 MNHNY and CDR2 SVGAGI (reference sequence). The CDR3 has 15 residues. The CDR3, as DNA: TGTGCCAGCAGTCAGGACAGGGGGCATAATTCACCCCTCCACTTT. It translates to CASSQDRGHNSPLHF.

The V and J genes are TRBV7-9 and TRBJ2-3, with D tentatively TRBD1 (7 bases). Between the trimmed V and J ends, which lost 0 bases and 2 bases, there was a span of 21 bases. The CDR3 contains 19 residues. Germline loops: CDR1 SEHNR, CDR2 FQNEAQ (reference sequence). The CDR3 region has the DNA TGTGCCAGCAGCTTAGCGTTTCAGGGGGGCCACCCGTCCACAGATACGCAGTATTTT. This translates into CASSLAFQGGHPSTDTQYF.

V is TRBV9 and J is TRBJ2-2, with D possibly being TRBD1 or TRBD2 (6 bases each). V was pared by 4 bases and J by 4 bases, with 17 bases between. Germline lookup yields CDR1 SGDLS and CDR2 YYNGEE. The CDR3 covers 16 residues. CDR3 region: CASSPTRGPATGELFF. Written as DNA, the CDR3 is TGTGCCAGCAGCCCAACCCGGGGGCCGGCCACCGGGGAGCTGTTTTTT.

V and J are TRBV12-3 or TRBV12-4 and TRBJ2-2; the match to TRBD2 covers 7 bases. This CDR3 contains 15 residues. Trimming removed 6 bases from V and 1 base from J; junction bases left unmatched: 5. The DNA for the CDR3 is TGTGCCAGCAGAGCGAGCGGGGTGAACACCGGGGAGCTGTTTTTT. This gives the protein CASRASGVNTGELFF.

This clonotype was detected a few times. V usage is TRBV2 and J usage is TRBJ2-3; 10 bases map to TRBD2. CDR3 length equals 21 residues. Germline V gene sequence: CDR1 SNHLY, CDR2 FYNNEI. V dropped 8 bases and J dropped 2; count of bases not matched to a gene: 25. The CDR3 here is CASGSSGGTSFIDLATDTQYF. The CDR3 DNA reads TGTGCCAGCGGTAGTAGCGGGGGGACCAGTTTTATCGACCTAGCCACAGATACGCAGTATTTT. Based on the CDR3 plus reference TRBV2 and TRBJ2-3, the full variable domain is EPEVTQTPSHQVTQMGQEVILRCVPISNHLYFYWYRQILGQKVEFLVSFYNNEISEKSEIFDDQFSVERPDGSNFTLKIRSTKLEDSAMYFCASGSSGGTSFIDLATDTQYFGPGTRLTVL.

The chain is built from TRBV6-5 and TRBJ2-1, with 8 bases identical to TRBD2. CDR3 length: 14 amino acids. Germline V CDR1 and CDR2: MNHEY, SVGAGI. The CDR3 DNA follows: TGTGACACAAACCCCGGGACTAGCTACAATGAGCAGTTCTTC. Its protein is CDTNPGTSYNEQFF.